One sample yielded the 25 T cell receptor beta chains listed below, sequenced in a study of cytomegalovirus exposure and HLA in healthy donors (dated by TCRdb to about 2017). Libraries were made using the immunoSEQ multiplex PCR assay. TCRdb limited this immuneACCESS table to in-frame rearrangements with V and J called. A share of clones is missing; checked studies link under half to unresolved V genes, and the rest is unexplained. A total of about 73,000 clones appear in this sample, approximately 96% of them only once. The top ten hold around 3% of the sample. The sequencing input was PBMCs. The receptors derive from a man between 18 and 35 years old in good health and CMV-seronegative.

The V and J genes are TRBV6-4 and TRBJ2-3; D is possibly TRBD2 (6 bases). Trimming took 2 bases from V and 0 from J, leaving 12 bases between them. The CDR3 spans 16 residues. From germline, CDR1 is MRHNA and CDR2 SNTAGT. This chain's CDR3 is CASSDQSGSSTDTQYF. The CDR3 DNA reads as TGTGCCAGCAGTGACCAAAGCGGGTCGAGCACAGATACGCAGTATTTT.

The V and J genes are TRBV27 and TRBJ1-1; weak D call: TRBD1 (5 bases). Trimming took 5 bases from V and 10 from J, leaving 17 bases between them. The germline V gene encodes CDR1 MNHEY and CDR2 SMNVEV (reference sequence). The CDR3 contains 13 residues. The CDR3 sequence is CASSLRGYPVAFF. The CDR3 DNA reads as TGTGCCAGCAGTCTCCGGGGGTACCCCGTAGCTTTCTTT.

V is TRBV7-9 and J is TRBJ2-7, with D possibly TRBD2 on 5 matching bases. Per germline, CDR1 SEHNR and CDR2 FQNEAQ (reference sequence). Trimming stripped 6 bases from V and 5 bases from J, with 23 bases between. The CDR3 runs 16 residues. The CDR3 DNA is TGTGCCAGCAGGCCGGGATGGCCGAAAACTCTTGACGAGCAGTACTTC. This gives the protein CASRPGWPKTLDEQYF. The entire variable domain, with the rest obtained from reference TRBV7-9 and TRBJ2-7, is as follows: DTGVSQNPRHKITKRGQNVTFRCDPISEHNRLYWYRQTLGQGPEFLTYFQNEAQLEKSRLLSDRFSAERPKGSFSTLEIQRTEQGDSAMYLCASRPGWPKTLDEQYFGPGTRLTVT.

The DNA of the CDR3 is TGCGCCAGCAGCTTGGAAGGACTAGGAACGGGCGGTGAGCAGTTCTTC. Translation: CASSLEGLGTGGEQFF. This chain joins TRBV5-1 and TRBJ2-1, with 7 positions matching TRBD2. The CDR3 sequence is 16 residues long. Germline V gene data show CDR1 as SGHRS and CDR2 as YFSETQ. The J segment lost 9 bases and the V segment lost 0 bases, leaving 12 bases of the junction unmatched.

The chain carries TRBV28 and TRBJ2-7; tentatively, D is TRBD2 (5 bases). The V gene's germline CDR1 is MDHEN and CDR2 SYDVKM. With 4 bases removed from V and 0 bases from J, the gap between germline ends came to 13 bases. CDR3 length: 15 amino acids. The CDR3 nucleotides read TGTGCCAGCAGTTCGCTAAGACTACTCTCCTACGAGCAGTACTTC. Amino acids: CASSSLRLLSYEQYF.

This CDR3 is CASSFLPGGVMVSTEAFF. The CDR3, as DNA: TGTGCCAGCAGCTTTTTGCCGGGAGGGGTTATGGTTAGCACTGAAGCTTTCTTT. The chain employs TRBV13 and TRBJ1-1, with a weak D call TRBD1 (5 bases). The CDR3 sequence is 18 residues long. The V gene lost 3 bases and the J gene lost 4 bases, with 24 bases spanning the gap. Per germline, CDR1 PRHDT and CDR2 FYEKMQ (reference sequence).

The chain has TRBV9 and TRBJ2-1; no firm D call. Germline CDR1 SGDLS, CDR2 YYNGEE. V was pared by 3 bases and J by 7 bases, with 8 bases between. The CDR3 extends over 12 amino acids. The CDR3 is CASSGPRNEQFF. The CDR3, as DNA: TGTGCCAGCAGCGGCCCGAGGAATGAGCAGTTCTTC.

The chain combines TRBV5-1 with TRBJ2-5; a weak D match, TRBD1 (5 bases). CDR1 is SGHRS and CDR2 is YFSETQ in the germline V gene. Trimming removed 0 bases at V and 1 base at J, with 7 bases between. The CDR3 consists of 14 residues. In DNA form, the CDR3 reads TGCGCCAGCAGCTTGGGGACATTCCAAGAGACCCAGTACTTC. It specifies CASSLGTFQETQYF.

The chain is built from TRBV29-1 and TRBJ1-1; 7 positions agree with TRBD1. With 0 bases clipped from V and 7 bases from J, the junction kept 5 bases outside the gene matches. The CDR3 length is 13 residues. CDR1 and CDR2 from the germline V gene are SQVTM and ANQGSEA. The CDR3 nucleotides read TGCAGCGTTGAAGATAGTGGGACAGTTGAAGCTTTCTTT. Translation gives CSVEDSGTVEAFF.

The V call is TRBV6-1, the J call TRBJ1-2, with 8 bases lining up with TRBD1. From germline, CDR1 is MNHNS and CDR2 SASEGT. The ends lost 6 bases at V and 6 bases at J; junction bases unmatched: 6. This CDR3 has 13 residues. CDR3 coding DNA: TGTGCCAGCAGCAAGACAGGGGTAGATGGCTACACCTTC. Translation gives CASSKTGVDGYTF.

The rearrangement links TRBV9 to TRBJ1-1; D may be TRBD1 (5 bases). Trimming removed 0 bases from V and 4 bases from J, with 13 bases in between. Germline V gene lookup returns CDR1 SGDLS and CDR2 YYNGEE. The CDR3 is 15 amino acids. The CDR3 DNA reads as TGTGCCAGCAGCGTAGTTCCAGGGCGGAGCACTGAAGCTTTCTTT. Translated: CASSVVPGRSTEAFF.

This clone has just one count. CDR3 coding DNA: TGTGCCAGCAGTTTATCGGGCAGAGCGAACACTGAAGCTTTCTTT. Amino acid sequence: CASSLSGRANTEAFF. The genes are TRBV27 and TRBJ1-1; no clear D. Trimming stripped 0 bases from V and 1 base from J, with 9 bases between. This CDR3 spans 15 amino acids. CDR1 is MNHEY and CDR2 is SMNVEV in the germline V gene (reference sequence).

This sequence joins TRBV27 and TRBJ2-3, with 7 bases matching TRBD2. The germline gives CDR1 MNHEY, CDR2 SMNVEV (reference sequence). V was clipped by 8 bases and J by 3 bases; unmatched bases: 14. The CDR3 runs 16 residues. This chain's CDR3 is CASRIGRAGPTDTQYF. The CDR3 coding sequence is TGTGCCAGCCGGATTGGCCGAGCGGGGCCGACAGATACGCAGTATTTT.

CDR3 in amino acids: CASSVGGRRTGELFF. CDR3 DNA sequence: TGTGCCAGCAGCGTCGGGGGGCGACGGACCGGGGAGCTGTTTTTT. The rearrangement links TRBV9 to TRBJ2-2, with D perhaps matching TRBD2 (7 bases). Between the trimmed V and J ends, which lost 2 bases and 5 bases, there was a span of 13 bases. Germline CDR1 and CDR2: SGDLS and YYNGEE. The length of the CDR3 is 15 residues.

The chain links TRBV5-4 to TRBJ1-6; D unresolved. Trimming pared 1 base from V and 9 bases from J, leaving 5 bases between. Looked up from germline, CDR1 is SGHNT and CDR2 is YYREEE (reference sequence). This CDR3 is built from 12 residues. CDR3 sequence: CASSLNSSPLHF. CDR3 nucleotide sequence: TGTGCCAGCAGCTTGAACAGTTCACCCCTCCACTTT.

This chain connects TRBV4-1 to TRBJ1-4; 8 bases map to TRBD1. Germline V CDR1 and CDR2: MGHRA, YSYEKL. After removal of 3 bases from V and 2 bases from J, the junction contained 8 bases not matched to a gene. The CDR3 is 17 amino acids. The CDR3 nucleotides are TGCGCCAGCAGCCAGATCCGGACAGGGTTTACTAATGAAAAACTGTTTTTT. Amino acids: CASSQIRTGFTNEKLFF.

The CDR3 region is CASSIRGQPQHF. The CDR3 nucleotides read TGTGCCAGCAGTATCAGGGGACAGCCCCAGCATTTT. The chain combines TRBV6-5 with TRBJ1-5; D may be TRBD1 (6 bases). The CDR3 runs 12 residues. Germline V CDR1 and CDR2: MNHEY, SVGAGI. V was clipped by 5 bases and J by 7 bases, with 9 bases between them.

Here the CDR3 reads CASLGGGAPVDYGYTF. Written as DNA, the CDR3 is TGTGCCAGCCTCGGGGGAGGGGCGCCGGTCGACTATGGCTACACCTTC. This rearrangement joins TRBV19 to TRBJ1-2; tentative D call: TRBD1 (5 bases). Germline V gives CDR1 LNHDA, CDR2 SQIVND (reference sequence). Trimming stripped 9 bases from V and 3 bases from J, with 23 bases between. The CDR3 has 16 residues.

This chain joins TRBV28 and TRBJ1-2; TRBD1 matches at 8 bases. The ends lost 3 bases at V and 5 bases at J; junction bases unmatched: 5. The CDR3 runs 14 residues. The V gene's germline CDR1 is MDHEN and CDR2 SYDVKM. As DNA, the CDR3 is TGTGCCAGCAGTTTTTCCAGGGGGCTTTATGGCTACACCTTC. Protein: CASSFSRGLYGYTF.

The rearrangement joins TRBV19 to TRBJ1-1, with unresolved D. CDR1 and CDR2 from the germline V gene are LNHDA and SQIVND (reference sequence). V lost 7 bases, J lost 11 bases, and 17 bases lay in between. CDR3 length: 12 amino acids. Here the CDR3 reads CASMGPPGGAFF. The CDR3 bases are TGTGCCAGTATGGGTCCCCCGGGTGGGGCTTTCTTT.

The chain uses TRBV25-1 and TRBJ2-3; unclear D gene. Deletions cut 2 bases from V and 3 bases from J, with 15 bases between. Germline CDR1 and CDR2: MGHDK and SYGVNS. This CDR3 contains 16 residues. CDR3 bases: TGTGCCAGCAGTGAACGCCGTTATTCCCAGACAGATACGCAGTATTTT. It translates to CASSERRYSQTDTQYF.

The J gene is TRBJ1-6, the V gene TRBV6-5, with D maybe TRBD1 (6 bases). The V gene's germline CDR1 is MNHEY and CDR2 SVGAGI. The CDR3 runs to 13 residues. The V gene lost 6 bases and the J gene lost 9 bases, with 12 bases spanning the gap. CDR3 region: CASSQGQGSPLHF. For the CDR3, the DNA is TGTGCCAGCAGCCAGGGGCAGGGTTCACCCCTCCACTTT.

The gene calls are TRBV30 and TRBJ2-3, with 7 bases that match TRBD1. V dropped 1 base and J dropped 0; count of bases not matched to a gene: 4. The CDR3 consists of 15 residues. Germline V CDR1 and CDR2: GTSNPN, SVGIG (reference sequence). As DNA, the CDR3 is TGTGCCTGGAGTGCTACAGGGGCTAGCACAGATACGCAGTATTTT. It is translated as CAWSATGASTDTQYF.

This clone was counted only a few times. The V gene is TRBV6-1, the J gene TRBJ2-4; D possibly corresponds to TRBD1 (5 bases). Between the trimmed V and J ends, which lost 5 bases and 1 base, there was a span of 12 bases. Germline V gives CDR1 MNHNS, CDR2 SASEGT. This CDR3 has 15 residues. CDR3 in amino acids: CASSNAGWAKNIQYF. CDR3 bases: TGTGCCAGCAGTAATGCAGGGTGGGCCAAAAACATTCAGTACTTC.

This clone has only one observation. The CDR3 loop reads CASSPTGHYGYTF. In DNA form, the CDR3 reads TGTGCCAGCAGCCCTACAGGACACTATGGCTACACCTTC. The chain carries TRBV28 and TRBJ1-2, with D perhaps matching TRBD1 (5 bases). Looked up from germline, CDR1 is MDHEN and CDR2 is SYDVKM. The CDR3 has 13 residues. Trimming left V 6 bases short and J 3 bases short, with 11 bases between.